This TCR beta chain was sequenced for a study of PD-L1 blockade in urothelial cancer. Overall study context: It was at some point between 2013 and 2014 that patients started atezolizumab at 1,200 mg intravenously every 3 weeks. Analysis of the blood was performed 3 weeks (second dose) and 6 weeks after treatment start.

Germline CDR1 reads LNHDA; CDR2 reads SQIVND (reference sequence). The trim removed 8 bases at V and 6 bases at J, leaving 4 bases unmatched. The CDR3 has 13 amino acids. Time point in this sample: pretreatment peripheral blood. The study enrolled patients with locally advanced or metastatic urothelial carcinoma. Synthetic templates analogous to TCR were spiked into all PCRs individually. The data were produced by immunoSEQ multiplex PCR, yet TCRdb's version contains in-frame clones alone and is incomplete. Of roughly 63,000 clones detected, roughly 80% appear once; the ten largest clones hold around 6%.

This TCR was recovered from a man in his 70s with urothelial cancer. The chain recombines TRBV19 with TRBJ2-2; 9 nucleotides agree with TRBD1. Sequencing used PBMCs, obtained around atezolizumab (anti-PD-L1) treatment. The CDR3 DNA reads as TGTGCCAGTGTGGACAGGGGCCCCGGGGAGCTGTTTTTT. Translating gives CASVDRGPGELFF.